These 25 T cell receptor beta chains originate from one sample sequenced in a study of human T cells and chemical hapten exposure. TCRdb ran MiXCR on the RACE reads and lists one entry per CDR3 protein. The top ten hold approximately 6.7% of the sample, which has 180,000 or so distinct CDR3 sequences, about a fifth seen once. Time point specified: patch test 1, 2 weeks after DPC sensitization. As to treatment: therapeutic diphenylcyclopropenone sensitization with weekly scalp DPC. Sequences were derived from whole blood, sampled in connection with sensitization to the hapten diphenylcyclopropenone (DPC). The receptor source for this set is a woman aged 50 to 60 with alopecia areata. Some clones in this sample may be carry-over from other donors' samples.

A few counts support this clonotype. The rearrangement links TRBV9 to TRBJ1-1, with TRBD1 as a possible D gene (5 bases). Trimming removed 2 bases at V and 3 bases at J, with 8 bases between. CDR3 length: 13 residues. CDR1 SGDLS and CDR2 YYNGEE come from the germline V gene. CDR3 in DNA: TGTGCCAGCAGCGTCCAGGGCCACACTGAAGCTTTCTTT. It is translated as CASSVQGHTEAFF.

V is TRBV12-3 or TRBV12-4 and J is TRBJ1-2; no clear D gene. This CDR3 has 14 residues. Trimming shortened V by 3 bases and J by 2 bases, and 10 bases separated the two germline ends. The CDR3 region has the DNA TGTGCCAGCAGTTTTTTTGGACGGAACTATGGCTACACCTTC. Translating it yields CASSFFGRNYGYTF.

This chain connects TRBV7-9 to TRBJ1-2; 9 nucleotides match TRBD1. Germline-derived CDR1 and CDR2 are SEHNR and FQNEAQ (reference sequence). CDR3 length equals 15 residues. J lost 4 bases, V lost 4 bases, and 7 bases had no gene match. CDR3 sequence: CASSSATGGFYGYTF. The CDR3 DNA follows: TGTGCCAGCAGCTCCGCGACAGGGGGTTTCTATGGCTACACCTTC.

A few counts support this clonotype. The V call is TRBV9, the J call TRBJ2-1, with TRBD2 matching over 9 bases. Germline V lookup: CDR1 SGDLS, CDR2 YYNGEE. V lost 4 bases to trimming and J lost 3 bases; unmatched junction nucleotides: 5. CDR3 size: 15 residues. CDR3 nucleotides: TGTGCCAGCAGCTCCCCTAGCGGGGACTACAATGAGCAGTTCTTC. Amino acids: CASSSPSGDYNEQFF.

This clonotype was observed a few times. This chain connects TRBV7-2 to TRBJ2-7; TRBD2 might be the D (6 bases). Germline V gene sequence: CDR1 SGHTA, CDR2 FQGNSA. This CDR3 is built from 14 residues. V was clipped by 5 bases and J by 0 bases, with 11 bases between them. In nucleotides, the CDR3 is TGTGCCAGCAGCCTGGACTATAGCTCCTACGAGCAGTACTTC. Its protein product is CASSLDYSSYEQYF.

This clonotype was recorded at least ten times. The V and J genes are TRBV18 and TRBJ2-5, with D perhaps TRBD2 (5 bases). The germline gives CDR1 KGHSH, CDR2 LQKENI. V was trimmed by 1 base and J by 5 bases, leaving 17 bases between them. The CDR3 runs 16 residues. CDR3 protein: CASSPLPGNSRETQYF. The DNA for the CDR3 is TGTGCCAGCTCACCACTTCCCGGGAACTCAAGGGAGACCCAGTACTTC. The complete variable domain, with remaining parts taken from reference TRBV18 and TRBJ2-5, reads NAGVMQNPRHLVRRRGQEARLRCSPMKGHSHVYWYRQLPEEGLKFMVYLQKENIIDESGMPKERFSAEFPKEGPSILRIQQVVRGDSAAYFCASSPLPGNSRETQYFGPGTRLLVL.

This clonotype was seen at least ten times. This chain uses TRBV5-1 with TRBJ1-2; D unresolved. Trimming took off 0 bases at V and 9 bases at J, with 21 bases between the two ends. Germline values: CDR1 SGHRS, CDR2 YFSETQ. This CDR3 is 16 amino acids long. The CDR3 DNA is TGCGCCAGCAGCTTGGGAGGTGGCAAACAGTCTTCAAGCTACACCTTC. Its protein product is CASSLGGGKQSSSYTF. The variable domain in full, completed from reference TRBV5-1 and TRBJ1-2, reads KAGVTQTPRYLIKTRGQQVTLSCSPISGHRSVSWYQQTPGQGLQFLFEYFSETQRNKGNFPGRFSGRQFSNSRSEMNVSTLELGDSALYLCASSLGGGKQSSSYTFGSGTRLTVV.

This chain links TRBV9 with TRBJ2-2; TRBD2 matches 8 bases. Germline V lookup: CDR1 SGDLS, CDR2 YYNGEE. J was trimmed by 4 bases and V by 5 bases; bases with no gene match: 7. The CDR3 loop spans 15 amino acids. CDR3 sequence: CASRSPGLGTGELFF. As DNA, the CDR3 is TGTGCCAGCAGGTCTCCGGGACTAGGCACCGGGGAGCTGTTTTTT.

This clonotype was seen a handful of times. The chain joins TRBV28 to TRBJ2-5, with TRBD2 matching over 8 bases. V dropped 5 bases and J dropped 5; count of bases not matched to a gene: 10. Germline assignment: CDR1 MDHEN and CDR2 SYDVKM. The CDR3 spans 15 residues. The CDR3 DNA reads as TGTGCCAGCAGTCCACAGGGACTAGTGGTTGAGACCCAGTACTTC. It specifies CASSPQGLVVETQYF.

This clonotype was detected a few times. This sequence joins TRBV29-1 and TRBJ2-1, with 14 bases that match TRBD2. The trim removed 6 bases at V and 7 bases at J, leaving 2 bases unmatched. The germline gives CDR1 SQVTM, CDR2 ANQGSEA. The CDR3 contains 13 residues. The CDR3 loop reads CSVGTSGSNEQFF. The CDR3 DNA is TGCAGCGTCGGGACTAGCGGGAGTAATGAGCAGTTCTTC.

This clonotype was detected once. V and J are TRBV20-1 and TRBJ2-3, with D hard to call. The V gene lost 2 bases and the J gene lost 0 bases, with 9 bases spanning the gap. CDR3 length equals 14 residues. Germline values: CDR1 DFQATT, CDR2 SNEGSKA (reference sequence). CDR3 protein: CSARLPLSTDTQYF. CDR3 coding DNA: TGCAGTGCTAGATTACCCTTAAGCACAGATACGCAGTATTTT.

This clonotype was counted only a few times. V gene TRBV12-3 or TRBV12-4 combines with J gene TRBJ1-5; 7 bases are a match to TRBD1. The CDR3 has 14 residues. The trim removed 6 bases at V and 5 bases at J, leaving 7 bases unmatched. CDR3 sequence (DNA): TGTGCCAGCAGGGGGACAGCTCCTTATCAGCCCCAGCATTTT. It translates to CASRGTAPYQPQHF.

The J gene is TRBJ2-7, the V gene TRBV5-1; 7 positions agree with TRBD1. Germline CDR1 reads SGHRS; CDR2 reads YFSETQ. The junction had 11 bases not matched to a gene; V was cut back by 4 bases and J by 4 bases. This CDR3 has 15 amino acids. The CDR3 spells CASSLDPGGMYEQYF. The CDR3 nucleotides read TGCGCCAGCAGCCTGGACCCAGGGGGAATGTACGAGCAGTACTTC.

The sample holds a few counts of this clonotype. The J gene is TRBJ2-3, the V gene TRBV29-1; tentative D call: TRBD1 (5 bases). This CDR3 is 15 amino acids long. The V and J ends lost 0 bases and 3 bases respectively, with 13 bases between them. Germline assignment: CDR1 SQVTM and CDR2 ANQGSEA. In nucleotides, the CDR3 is TGCAGCGTTGAAGAAAGCGATAAGGGGACAGATACGCAGTATTTT. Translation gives CSVEESDKGTDTQYF.

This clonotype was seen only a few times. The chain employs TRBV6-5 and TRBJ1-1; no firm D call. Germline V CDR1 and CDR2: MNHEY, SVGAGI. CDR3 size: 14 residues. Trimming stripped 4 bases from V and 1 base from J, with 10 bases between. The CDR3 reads CASSFRPTNTEAFF. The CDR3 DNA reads TGTGCCAGCAGTTTTCGGCCTACGAACACTGAAGCTTTCTTT.

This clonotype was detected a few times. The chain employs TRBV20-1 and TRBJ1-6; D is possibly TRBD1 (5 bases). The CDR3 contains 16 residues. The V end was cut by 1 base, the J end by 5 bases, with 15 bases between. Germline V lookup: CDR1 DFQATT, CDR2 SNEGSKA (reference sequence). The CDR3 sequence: CSARGDGGPNNSPLHF. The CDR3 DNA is TGCAGTGCTAGAGGCGATGGGGGACCCAATAATTCACCCCTCCACTTT.

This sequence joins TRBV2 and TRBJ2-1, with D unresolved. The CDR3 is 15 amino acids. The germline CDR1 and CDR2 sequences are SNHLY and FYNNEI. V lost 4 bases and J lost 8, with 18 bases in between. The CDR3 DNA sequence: TGTGCCAGCAGTGGGCTACCCCCGGAAGTCGATGAGCAGTTCTTC. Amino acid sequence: CASSGLPPEVDEQFF. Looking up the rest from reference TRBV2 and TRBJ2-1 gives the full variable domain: EPEVTQTPSHQVTQMGQEVILRCVPISNHLYFYWYRQILGQKVEFLVSFYNNEISEKSEIFDDQFSVERPDGSNFTLKIRSTKLEDSAMYFCASSGLPPEVDEQFFGPGTRLTVL.

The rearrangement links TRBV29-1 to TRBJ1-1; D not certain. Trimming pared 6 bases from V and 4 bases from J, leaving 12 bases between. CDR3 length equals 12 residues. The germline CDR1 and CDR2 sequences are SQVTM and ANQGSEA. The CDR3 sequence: CSVAGSGTEAFF. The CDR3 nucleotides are TGCAGCGTCGCCGGTTCTGGCACTGAAGCTTTCTTT.

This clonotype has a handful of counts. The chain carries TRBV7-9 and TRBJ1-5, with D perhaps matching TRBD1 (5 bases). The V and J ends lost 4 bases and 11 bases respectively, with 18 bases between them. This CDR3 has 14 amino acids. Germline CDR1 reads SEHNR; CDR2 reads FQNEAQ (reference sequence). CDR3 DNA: TGTGCCAGCAGCTCGCAGGGAGGGCAGGGAACCCAGCATTTT. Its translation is CASSSQGGQGTQHF. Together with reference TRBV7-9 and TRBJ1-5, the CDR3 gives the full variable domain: DTGVSQNPRHKITKRGQNVTFRCDPISEHNRLYWYRQTLGQGPEFLTYFQNEAQLEKSRLLSDRFSAERPKGSFSTLEIQRTEQGDSAMYLCASSSQGGQGTQHFGDGTRLSIL.

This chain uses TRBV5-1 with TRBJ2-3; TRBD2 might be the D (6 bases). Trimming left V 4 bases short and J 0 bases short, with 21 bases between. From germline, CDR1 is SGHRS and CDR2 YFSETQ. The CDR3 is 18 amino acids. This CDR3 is CASSPGLGSGGSTDTQYF. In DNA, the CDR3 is TGCGCCAGCAGCCCTGGCCTTGGTAGCGGAGGGAGCACAGATACGCAGTATTTT.

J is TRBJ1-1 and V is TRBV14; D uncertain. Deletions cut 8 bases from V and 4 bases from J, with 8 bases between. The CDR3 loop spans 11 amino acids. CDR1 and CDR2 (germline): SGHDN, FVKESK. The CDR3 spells CASSGLTEAFF. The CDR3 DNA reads TGTGCCAGCTCAGGTCTCACTGAAGCTTTCTTT.

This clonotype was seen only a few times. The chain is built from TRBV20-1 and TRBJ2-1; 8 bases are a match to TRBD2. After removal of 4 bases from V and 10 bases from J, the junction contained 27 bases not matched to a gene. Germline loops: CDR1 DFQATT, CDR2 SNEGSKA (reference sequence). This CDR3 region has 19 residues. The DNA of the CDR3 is TGCAGTGCTAAAGAAGCGGGAGAATTCTATCGGGTGGGGCATTGGGAGCAGTTCTTC. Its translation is CSAKEAGEFYRVGHWEQFF.

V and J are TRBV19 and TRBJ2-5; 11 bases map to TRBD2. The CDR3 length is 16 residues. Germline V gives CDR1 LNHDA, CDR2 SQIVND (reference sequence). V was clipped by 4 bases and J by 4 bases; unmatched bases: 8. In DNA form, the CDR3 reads TGTGCCAGTAGTACCTCACTAGCGGGAGTAAGAGAGACCCAGTACTTC. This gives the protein CASSTSLAGVRETQYF.

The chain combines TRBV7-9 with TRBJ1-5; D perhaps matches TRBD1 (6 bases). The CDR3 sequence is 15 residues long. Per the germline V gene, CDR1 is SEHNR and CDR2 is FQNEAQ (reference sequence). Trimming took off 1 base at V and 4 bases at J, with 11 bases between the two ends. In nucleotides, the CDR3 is TGTGCCAGCAGCTTAGGAGGGGACACTAATCAGCCCCAGCATTTT. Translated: CASSLGGDTNQPQHF. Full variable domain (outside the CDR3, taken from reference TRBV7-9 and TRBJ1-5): DTGVSQNPRHKITKRGQNVTFRCDPISEHNRLYWYRQTLGQGPEFLTYFQNEAQLEKSRLLSDRFSAERPKGSFSTLEIQRTEQGDSAMYLCASSLGGDTNQPQHFGDGTRLSIL.

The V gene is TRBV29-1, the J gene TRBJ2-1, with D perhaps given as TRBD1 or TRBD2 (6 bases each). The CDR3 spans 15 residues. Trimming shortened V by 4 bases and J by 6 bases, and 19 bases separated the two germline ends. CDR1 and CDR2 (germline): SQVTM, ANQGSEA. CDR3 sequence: CSVVKGGGISNEQFF. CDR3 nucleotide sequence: TGCAGCGTTGTAAAAGGGGGAGGAATATCCAATGAGCAGTTCTTC.